Listed here are 8 T cell receptor beta chains from one sample, sequenced in a study of T cell changes during pregnancy in multiple sclerosis. The repertoire was sequenced with immunoSEQ multiplex PCR; TCRdb's copy has only in-frame clones and lacks some. The profile covers about 97,000 clones, with 90% appearing a single time and over 0.6% taken by the ten largest. The sample was peripheral blood, taken in the second trimester of pregnancy. The receptors originated from a female donor in good health, enrolled as a control in a pregnancy study.

The V and J genes are TRBV14 and TRBJ1-1, with D possibly TRBD1 on 5 matching bases. V gave up 1 base and J gave up 7 bases, with 13 bases separating them. Germline values: CDR1 SGHDN, CDR2 FVKESK. The CDR3 runs to 14 residues. Written as DNA, the CDR3 is TGTGCCAGCAGCCAAGTGGGATGGAGGGGTGAAGCTTTCTTT. Protein: CASSQVGWRGEAFF.

The chain is built from TRBV21-1 and TRBJ1-2. TRBV21-1 is a listed pseudogene. The CDR3 loop spans 11 amino acids. Here the CDR3 reads CASSRESGYTF. The DNA of the CDR3 is TGTGCCAGCAGCAGGGAGAGCGGCTACACCTTC.

The gene calls are TRBV27 and TRBJ2-3; 10 bases agree with TRBD2. The CDR3 consists of 18 residues. J lost 0 bases, V lost 5 bases, and 11 bases had no gene match. Germline loops: CDR1 MNHEY, CDR2 SMNVEV (reference sequence). CDR3 nucleotide sequence: TGTGCCAGCAGTCTAAATAGACTAGCGGGTCTTAGCACAGATACGCAGTATTTT. This codes for CASSLNRLAGLSTDTQYF.

The chain combines TRBV27 with TRBJ2-7, with 9 nucleotides matching TRBD1. The CDR3 spans 13 residues. J gave up 5 bases and V 8 bases, and 7 bases lay outside the gene matches. Germline V gene data show CDR1 as MNHEY and CDR2 as SMNVEV (reference sequence). Here the CDR3 DNA reads TGTGCCAGCCGAGCTAACAGGGGGCACGAGCAGTACTTC. Its protein product is CASRANRGHEQYF.

V is TRBV30 and J is TRBJ2-2; the match to TRBD1 covers 10 bases. The CDR3 runs 17 residues. Germline CDR1 reads GTSNPN; CDR2 reads SVGIG (reference sequence). Trimming took 5 bases from V and 0 from J; bases not matched to a gene: 9. The CDR3 bases are TGTGCCTGGGCTCGGGACAGGGGCCTCGCGAACACCGGGGAGCTGTTTTTT. Its translation is CAWARDRGLANTGELFF.

This sequence joins TRBV19 and TRBJ1-1; possibly TRBD1 for D (5 bases). V lost 5 bases and J lost 4, with 20 bases in between. The germline gives CDR1 LNHDA, CDR2 SQIVND (reference sequence). The CDR3 runs to 16 residues. The CDR3 region has the DNA TGTGCCAGTAGTCCCCGATGGGGGGAGCATGGCACTGAAGCTTTCTTT. This sequence encodes CASSPRWGEHGTEAFF.

This clone was observed a single time. The CDR3 DNA sequence: TGTGCCAGCAGCCTTCAGGGCTCTCCCTACGAGCAGTACTTC. Translated: CASSLQGSPYEQYF. V and J are TRBV27 and TRBJ2-7, with D maybe TRBD1 (5 bases). CDR1 is MNHEY and CDR2 is SMNVEV in the germline V gene (reference sequence). This CDR3 region has 14 residues. Trimming shortened V by 6 bases and J by 2 bases, and 14 bases separated the two germline ends.

DNA of the CDR3: TGCGCCAGCAGCCAAGTCCACTCCGGGACAAGCCAAGAGACCCAGTACTTC. As protein: CASSQVHSGTSQETQYF. This rearrangement joins TRBV4-1 to TRBJ2-5, with D possibly matching TRBD1 (6 bases). This CDR3 comprises 17 residues. The germline V gene has CDR1 MGHRA and CDR2 YSYEKL. V was cut by 1 base and J by 1 base, with 16 bases left in between.